This entry features one TCR beta chain sequence. The antigen remains unidentified. The CDR3 length is 14 residues. V shed 4 bases, J shed 5 bases, and the junction held 8 bases outside the gene matches. CDR1 is SGHNT, CDR2 YYREEE, per germline (reference sequence). The data originate from a study of T cell responses to AZD1222 COVID-19 vaccine. The protocol was immunoSEQ multiplex PCR, while the TCRdb copy is restricted to in-frame clones and leaves out a portion. The table lists 140,000 to 150,000 clones, around nine tenths of them singletons. Whole-study findings and limits: Distributed over spike, vaccine-associated CD4 TCRs predominated at 160-218 and 743-854. The peak T cell response came first, and repertoires were sampled only after it. Just a handful of AZD1222 recipients tested seropositive at baseline.

The specimen was peripheral blood, collected 28 days after the second AZD1222 dose. V is TRBV5-4 and J is TRBJ2-5; 7 bases align to TRBD2. The receptor was derived from an adult who received the AZD1222 COVID-19 vaccine. For the CDR3, the DNA is TGTGCCAGCAGCCCCCAGTCGGGGGGTGAGACCCAGTACTTC. It translates to CASSPQSGGETQYF.